These 26 T cell receptor beta chains came from one sample sequenced in a study of T cells after yellow fever vaccination (dated by TCRdb to the late 2010s). Library preparation employed 5' RACE. The sequencer listed for this sample is Illumina HiSeq 2500. TCRdb redid the processing of the public reads, applying fastp at Q25 and MiXCR, and retained in-frame beta chains. One record per CDR3 amino acid sequence lists the most common genes and DNA. The sample includes 450,000 to 650,000 distinct CDR3 sequences, with approximately 13% observed a single time. The ten largest clonotypes hold around 15% of the sample. The treatment or condition label corresponds to: live attenuated yellow fever vaccine strain. The starting material was PBMCs, obtained on the day of the yellow fever booster vaccination. The receptor source for this set is a man younger than 40 who received the YFV17D yellow fever vaccine.

The chain employs TRBV5-5 and TRBJ2-1; tentatively, D is TRBD1 or TRBD2 (7 bases each). The CDR3 contains 17 residues. Trimming cost V 1 base and J 5 bases, with 19 bases left between them. Germline V gene data show CDR1 as SGHKS and CDR2 as YYEKEE (reference sequence). The CDR3 nucleotides are TGTGCCAGCAGCTTGTACGGGGGAGGGGGCCTCGACAATGAGCAGTTCTTC. This encodes CASSLYGGGGLDNEQFF.

This clonotype was counted a few times. This sequence joins TRBV27 and TRBJ2-7; D is perhaps TRBD2 (6 bases). Trimming removed 8 bases from V and 1 base from J, with 12 bases in between. This CDR3 is built from 13 residues. CDR1 is MNHEY, CDR2 SMNVEV, per germline (reference sequence). The CDR3 sequence: CASGEEKSYEQYF. For the CDR3, the DNA is TGTGCCAGCGGGGAGGAAAAGTCCTACGAGCAGTACTTC.

Worth noting for this clonotype: The conserved phenylalanine or tryptophan is not found at the CDR3 terminus, so this likely reflects a read error. The chain couples TRBV20-1 to TRBJ2-5, with 16 bases identical to TRBD2. The CDR3 runs 15 residues. The V segment lost 3 bases and the J segment 5 bases; nucleotides outside the gene matches: 3. Germline lookup yields CDR1 DFQATT and CDR2 SNEGSKA (reference sequence). CDR3 DNA: TGCAGTGCTAGGGGACTAGCGGGAGGGGGTGAGACCCAGTACCTC. This codes for CSARGLAGGGETQYL.

This clonotype was seen more than once but under ten times. The chain links TRBV5-1 to TRBJ2-7, with 13 bases aligning to TRBD2. This CDR3 is 15 amino acids long. Per germline, CDR1 SGHRS and CDR2 YFSETQ. Losses at the gene ends were 4 bases for V and 3 bases for J; bases not matched to a gene: 4. CDR3 residues: CASSHGTSGNYEQYF. Here the CDR3 DNA reads TGCGCCAGCAGCCACGGGACTAGCGGGAACTACGAGCAGTACTTC.

The rearrangement joins TRBV9 to TRBJ1-2; D uncertain. There are 14 residues in the CDR3. Germline V gene sequence: CDR1 SGDLS, CDR2 YYNGEE. V dropped 1 base and J dropped 0 bases, with 7 bases sitting between them. CDR3 region: CASSVTTANYGYTF. In DNA form, the CDR3 reads TGTGCCAGCAGCGTAACGACTGCTAACTATGGCTACACCTTC.

This sequence joins TRBV20-1 and TRBJ2-3; D not certain. The length of the CDR3 is 14 residues. V gave up 0 bases and J gave up 2 bases, with 9 bases separating them. The germline gives CDR1 DFQATT, CDR2 SNEGSKA (reference sequence). CDR3 loop: CSARDLDFTDTQYF. The DNA for the CDR3 is TGCAGTGCTAGAGATCTAGATTTCACAGATACGCAGTATTTT.

This clonotype was counted only a few times. The J gene is TRBJ2-1, the V gene TRBV20-1, with 7 nucleotides matching TRBD1. The V segment lost 5 bases and the J segment 4 bases; nucleotides outside the gene matches: 8. Germline CDR1 reads DFQATT; CDR2 reads SNEGSKA (reference sequence). The CDR3 extends over 14 amino acids. In nucleotides, the CDR3 is TGCAGTGCTGTTAATGGACAGGCGTACAATGAGCAGTTCTTC. It is translated as CSAVNGQAYNEQFF.

The V gene is TRBV18, the J gene TRBJ2-6; D is possibly TRBD1 or TRBD2 (5 bases each). V was clipped by 0 bases and J by 5 bases, with 20 bases between them. The CDR3 consists of 19 residues. Germline V gene data show CDR1 as KGHSH and CDR2 as LQKENI. CDR3 sequence: CASSPPGEVLMTRANVLTF. In nucleotides, the CDR3 is TGTGCCAGCTCACCACCGGGGGAAGTACTCATGACTCGGGCCAACGTCCTGACTTTC.

In this sample, this clonotype turned up a few times. The chain recombines TRBV20-1 with TRBJ2-5, with 7 bases lining up with TRBD1. The germline gives CDR1 DFQATT, CDR2 SNEGSKA (reference sequence). The CDR3 is 13 residues long. V lost 3 bases and J lost 5; bases outside the gene matches: 6. The CDR3 DNA reads TGCAGTGCTAGCAACAGGGGTGGGGAGACCCAGTACTTC. Its translation is CSASNRGGETQYF.

V usage is TRBV28 and J usage is TRBJ1-2; 7 bases fit TRBD1. Losses at the gene ends were 5 bases for V and 4 bases for J; bases not matched to a gene: 13. The CDR3 loop spans 16 amino acids. Germline-derived CDR1 and CDR2 are MDHEN and SYDVKM. CDR3 nucleotides: TGTGCCAGCAGTATCAACCCGGGACAGTTTATCTATGGCTACACCTTC. Translation gives CASSINPGQFIYGYTF.

There are a few counts of this clonotype. The V call is TRBV7-9, the J call TRBJ2-3; no clear D. Trimming shortened V by 5 bases and J by 4 bases, and 7 bases separated the two germline ends. Germline V gives CDR1 SEHNR, CDR2 FQNEAQ (reference sequence). This CDR3 is 12 amino acids long. This CDR3 reads CASSMYADTQYF. The CDR3 coding sequence is TGTGCCAGCAGCATGTATGCAGATACGCAGTATTTT.

This chain joins TRBV15 and TRBJ1-4, with TRBD1 matching 12 bases. V shed 7 bases, J shed 8 bases, and the junction held 14 bases outside the gene matches. CDR3 length: 17 residues. The germline V gene has CDR1 LNHNV and CDR2 YYDKDF (reference sequence). As DNA, the CDR3 is TGTGCCACCATCTCCGGGACAGGGGGCCATAATCGCGAAAAACTGTTTTTT. Translated: CATISGTGGHNREKLFF.

This clonotype was observed a few times. This sequence joins TRBV3-1 and TRBJ1-1; TRBD1 agrees at 9 bases. From germline, CDR1 is LGHDT and CDR2 YNNKEL (reference sequence). The V gene end was trimmed by 4 bases and the J gene end by 7 bases; junction bases not matched to a gene: 7. This CDR3 spans 14 amino acids. CDR3 nucleotide sequence: TGTGCCAGCAGCCCGAGGACAGGGGAATATGAAGCTTTCTTT. It encodes CASSPRTGEYEAFF.

The V and J genes are TRBV6-5 and TRBJ2-5; tentatively, D is TRBD2 (7 bases). The germline gives CDR1 MNHEY, CDR2 SVGAGI. V shed 4 bases and J shed 4 bases, with 16 bases lying between them. The CDR3 is 15 residues long. The CDR3: CASSFFQGRGETQYF. In DNA form, the CDR3 reads TGTGCCAGCAGTTTTTTCCAGGGGAGGGGAGAGACCCAGTACTTC.

This chain links TRBV10-3 with TRBJ2-5, with 8 bases lining up with TRBD1. Trimming removed 3 bases from V and 2 bases from J; junction bases left unmatched: 8. The CDR3 runs 16 residues. Germline CDR1 and CDR2: ENHRY and SYGVKD. The CDR3 here is CAISDPTGAAQETQYF. CDR3 sequence (DNA): TGTGCCATCAGTGATCCGACAGGGGCGGCACAAGAGACCCAGTACTTC.

This clonotype appeared a few times. The CDR3 nucleotides read TGTGCCAGCTCACCACGACTGGACAATCAGCCCCAGCATTTT. Translation: CASSPRLDNQPQHF. V and J are TRBV18 and TRBJ1-5; no definite D call. The germline V gene has CDR1 KGHSH and CDR2 LQKENI. The CDR3 spans 14 residues. V lost 1 base to trimming and J lost 3 bases, with 7 bases between them. Filled out from reference TRBV18 and TRBJ1-5, the complete variable domain reads NAGVMQNPRHLVRRRGQEARLRCSPMKGHSHVYWYRQLPEEGLKFMVYLQKENIIDESGMPKERFSAEFPKEGPSILRIQQVVRGDSAAYFCASSPRLDNQPQHFGDGTRLSIL.

There are a few counts of this clonotype. The J gene is TRBJ1-2, the V gene TRBV12-3 or TRBV12-4; D might be TRBD1 (5 bases). Trimming removed 5 bases at V and 1 base at J, with 11 bases between. CDR3 length: 14 amino acids. In DNA, the CDR3 is TGTGCCAGCAGTCCGGGACTACGTAACTATGGCTACACCTTC. Protein product: CASSPGLRNYGYTF.

The table lists this clonotype with a few counts. At one end the junction does not follow the germline gene, possibly because of a read error. J is TRBJ1-2 and V is TRBV5-1, with unresolved D. CDR3 length: 12 residues. Germline CDR1 reads SGHRS; CDR2 reads YFSETQ. As DNA, the CDR3 is TGCGCCAGCAGCTTGGGTAACGATGGCTACACCTTC. Translated: CASSLGNDGYTF.

This chain links TRBV4-2 with TRBJ2-1, with D uncertain. V shed 1 base and J shed 5 bases, with 6 bases lying between them. The CDR3 contains 13 residues. Germline V gives CDR1 LGHNA, CDR2 YNFKEQ. CDR3 in amino acids: CASSQGVNNEQFF. In nucleotides, the CDR3 is TGTGCCAGCAGCCAAGGGGTCAACAATGAGCAGTTCTTC.

This clonotype has only a few counts. V is TRBV29-1 and J is TRBJ2-1; tentatively, D is TRBD2 (6 bases). Per germline, CDR1 SQVTM and CDR2 ANQGSEA. The CDR3 runs 13 residues. Trimming pared 1 base from V and 7 bases from J, leaving 11 bases between. CDR3 DNA: TGCAGCGTTGAAGTGACTAGTGGTAATGAGCAGTTCTTC. Translated, it gives CSVEVTSGNEQFF.

The table lists this clonotype with many counts. The rearrangement links TRBV20-1 to TRBJ1-4; a weak D match, TRBD1 (6 bases). This CDR3 comprises 13 residues. Germline-derived CDR1 and CDR2 are DFQATT and SNEGSKA (reference sequence). Trimming cost V 3 bases and J 8 bases, with 13 bases left between them. The CDR3 DNA reads as TGCAGTGCTAGTTCAGGGGTGGGCGAAAAACTGTTTTTT. The encoded protein is CSASSGVGEKLFF.

In this sample, this clonotype turned up many times. CDR3 sequence reads: CASSLAGQENQPQHF. CDR3 nucleotide sequence: TGCGCCAGCAGCTTGGCAGGACAGGAAAATCAGCCCCAGCATTTT. This chain joins TRBV5-1 and TRBJ1-5; the match to TRBD1 covers 7 bases. Germline trimming cut 0 bases from V and 4 bases from J; bases unmatched to any gene: 4. The CDR3 runs to 15 residues. Germline values: CDR1 SGHRS, CDR2 YFSETQ.

This clonotype was counted between two and nine times. V and J are TRBV19 and TRBJ2-1, with 7 nucleotides matching TRBD1. CDR3 size: 14 residues. Per germline, CDR1 LNHDA and CDR2 SQIVND (reference sequence). J was trimmed by 5 bases and V by 6 bases; bases with no gene match: 7. Here the CDR3 reads CASRTPDRNNEQFF. The CDR3 bases are TGTGCCAGTAGAACCCCGGACAGGAACAATGAGCAGTTCTTC.

A few counts support this clonotype. The CDR3 here is CASSLDSYTGELFF. The DNA of the CDR3 is TGTGCCAGCAGCCTGGACAGCTACACCGGGGAGCTGTTTTTT. This rearrangement joins TRBV7-9 to TRBJ2-2, with TRBD1 as a possible D gene (6 bases). Trimming pared 5 bases from V and 3 bases from J, leaving 10 bases between. Germline loops: CDR1 SEHNR, CDR2 FQNEAQ (reference sequence). CDR3 size: 14 residues.

The chain is built from TRBV5-6 and TRBJ2-5; possible D gene TRBD2, 5 bases. Trimming pared 2 bases from V and 2 bases from J, leaving 10 bases between. Germline V gene sequence: CDR1 SGHDT, CDR2 YYEEEE. The CDR3 is 14 amino acids. CDR3 loop: CASSFGAEQETQYF. CDR3 bases: TGTGCCAGCAGCTTTGGAGCGGAGCAAGAGACCCAGTACTTC. The full variable domain, completed using reference TRBV5-6 and TRBJ2-5, is DAGVTQSPTHLIKTRGQQVTLRCSPKSGHDTVSWYQQALGQGPQFIFQYYEEEERQRGNFPDRFSGHQFPNYSSELNVNALLLGDSALYLCASSFGAEQETQYFGPGTRLLVL.

V gene TRBV20-1 combines with J gene TRBJ2-7; 10 bases are shared with TRBD2. The CDR3 consists of 16 residues. J gave up 7 bases and V 0 bases, and 12 bases lay outside the gene matches. The germline V gene has CDR1 DFQATT and CDR2 SNEGSKA (reference sequence). The CDR3 reads CSARDGLAGVTFEQYF. CDR3 coding DNA: TGCAGTGCTAGAGATGGGCTAGCGGGAGTGACGTTTGAGCAGTACTTC.